The 25 T cell receptor beta chains below all came from one sample that was sequenced in a study of shared clonotypes between healthy human individuals. Clones were sequenced by immunoSEQ multiplex PCR, and TCRdb holds only the in-frame ones, with some missing. The repertoire holds about 2 million clones, with 95% as singletons. The sequencing input was naive CD4+ T cells sorted from blood. Subset in this sample: CD45RA+ positively selected. Source of these receptors: a man between 18 and 29 years old in good health.

The J gene is TRBJ1-1, the V gene TRBV2; D perhaps matches TRBD1 (6 bases). V lost 6 bases and J lost 0, with 17 bases in between. Germline values: CDR1 SNHLY, CDR2 FYNNEI. The CDR3 is 16 residues long. The CDR3, as DNA: TGTGCCAGCAGGAGGGGCAGGGGCGGCATGAACACTGAAGCTTTCTTT. Translation gives CASRRGRGGMNTEAFF.

The chain links TRBV2 to TRBJ1-4; D might be TRBD1 (6 bases). Trimming left V 2 bases short and J 1 base short, with 26 bases between. This CDR3 has 21 amino acids. The germline CDR1 and CDR2 sequences are SNHLY and FYNNEI. The CDR3 coding sequence is TGTGCCAGCAGTGAATCCTACCCCCCTCAGGGGTGGACTGTAACTAATGAAAAACTGTTTTTT. Protein product: CASSESYPPQGWTVTNEKLFF.

The chain couples TRBV18 to TRBJ2-3; D could derive from TRBD1 or TRBD2 (5 bases each). Trimming shortened V by 4 bases and J by 1 base, and 12 bases separated the two germline ends. In germline, CDR1 is KGHSH, CDR2 LQKENI. The CDR3 sequence is 15 residues long. In DNA, the CDR3 is TGTGCCAGCTCACAGGGGACGTACGGCACAGATACGCAGTATTTT. Protein product: CASSQGTYGTDTQYF.

V gene TRBV28 combines with J gene TRBJ2-3, with unresolved D. Germline CDR1 and CDR2: MDHEN and SYDVKM. The CDR3 is 13 residues long. Deletions cut 6 bases from V and 1 base from J, with 8 bases between. In DNA, the CDR3 is TGTGCCAGCAGCCGACGGCGCACAGATACGCAGTATTTT. Amino acids: CASSRRRTDTQYF.

The chain has TRBV19 and TRBJ2-4; the D is unclear. The CDR3 is 15 amino acids. Germline CDR1 is LNHDA and CDR2 is SQIVND (reference sequence). The ends were cut back, 7 bases at V and 5 bases at J, with 18 bases in the middle. The chain's CDR3 is CASNSNEMFQNIQYF. CDR3 coding DNA: TGTGCCAGTAACTCAAACGAGATGTTCCAAAACATTCAGTACTTC.

The V call is TRBV5-1, the J call TRBJ2-2, with 12 bases identical to TRBD1. Germline V gene sequence: CDR1 SGHRS, CDR2 YFSETQ. Trimming at V came to 4 bases and at J to 9 bases, leaving 10 bases not matched to a gene. There are 16 residues in the CDR3. DNA of the CDR3: TGCGCCAGCAGCCAGGGACAGGGGGCGATCCCCCGGGAGCTGTTTTTT. It codes for CASSQGQGAIPRELFF.

This sequence joins TRBV7-9 and TRBJ2-1; 12 bases line up with TRBD2. The CDR3 has 13 residues. V lost 3 bases to trimming and J lost 12 bases; unmatched junction nucleotides: 3. CDR1 is SEHNR, CDR2 FQNEAQ, per germline (reference sequence). The CDR3 loop is CASSFPSGRAQFF. Here the CDR3 DNA reads TGTGCCAGCAGCTTCCCTAGCGGGAGGGCGCAGTTCTTC. Full variable domain (missing parts from reference TRBV7-9 and TRBJ2-1): DTGVSQNPRHKITKRGQNVTFRCDPISEHNRLYWYRQTLGQGPEFLTYFQNEAQLEKSRLLSDRFSAERPKGSFSTLEIQRTEQGDSAMYLCASSFPSGRAQFFGPGTRLTVL.

This clone was observed a single time. The sample carries other DNA sequences with the same CDR3. This chain links TRBV19 with TRBJ1-5; possible D gene TRBD1, 5 bases. The CDR3 contains 13 residues. Trimming left V 2 bases short and J 7 bases short, with 9 bases between. CDR1 and CDR2 (germline): LNHDA, SQIVND (reference sequence). The CDR3 loop reads CASSIKGPQPQHF. DNA of the CDR3: TGTGCCAGTAGTATAAAGGGGCCGCAGCCCCAGCATTTT.

Note on this clone: Different DNA sequences within this sample yield the same CDR3. The V gene is TRBV9, the J gene TRBJ2-3; weak D call: TRBD1 (5 bases). Germline V CDR1 and CDR2: SGDLS, YYNGEE. The CDR3 has 15 residues. Trimming took off 0 bases at V and 1 base at J, with 9 bases between the two ends. CDR3 residues: CASSVGGRGTDTQYF. CDR3 DNA: TGTGCCAGCAGCGTAGGGGGCAGGGGCACAGATACGCAGTATTTT.

As concerns this clone: Germline is not matched at one junction end, which may reflect a read error. The chain recombines TRBV19 with TRBJ2-1, with D maybe TRBD1 (6 bases). The CDR3 length is 16 residues. Germline-derived CDR1 and CDR2 are LNHDA and SQIVND (reference sequence). CDR3 amino acids: CASSPGQLFSYNEQLF. The CDR3 DNA is TGTGCCAGTAGTCCAGGACAGCTATTCTCCTACAATGAGCAGCTCTTC.

The chain carries TRBV10-1 and TRBJ2-1, with 8 bases lining up with TRBD2. The CDR3 has 15 amino acids. Germline CDR1 and CDR2: WNHNN and SYGVQD (reference sequence). With 6 bases clipped from V and 1 base from J, the junction kept 5 bases outside the gene matches. For the CDR3, the DNA is TGCGCCAGCAGAGAGCGGGGGCCTTCCTACAATGAGCAGTTCTTC. Its protein is CASRERGPSYNEQFF.

CDR3 nucleotides: TGTGCCATCAGTGAAGGGGGTAGCGGGGGGTTGCAAGAGACCCAGTACTTC. Residues: CAISEGGSGGLQETQYF. The rearrangement links TRBV10-3 to TRBJ2-5; 10 nucleotides align to TRBD2. J was trimmed by 2 bases and V by 3 bases; bases with no gene match: 9. This CDR3 spans 17 amino acids. Looked up from germline, CDR1 is ENHRY and CDR2 is SYGVKD.

This clone was recorded a few times. The chain uses TRBV25-1 and TRBJ2-7; 8 nucleotides line up with TRBD1. Germline V gene sequence: CDR1 MGHDK, CDR2 SYGVNS. The J segment lost 2 bases and the V segment lost 10 bases, leaving 4 bases of the junction unmatched. This CDR3 comprises 12 residues. For the CDR3, the DNA is TGTGCCACAGGGGGCAGGACCTACGAGCAGTACTTC. The encoded protein is CATGGRTYEQYF.

The V and J genes are TRBV5-6 and TRBJ2-7, with 7 bases matching TRBD1. The CDR3 length is 15 residues. Germline CDR1 reads SGHDT; CDR2 reads YYEEEE. J was trimmed by 3 bases and V by 4 bases; bases with no gene match: 10. Written as DNA, the CDR3 is TGTGCCAGCAGCCGCAACAGGGGTCGGGTCTACGAGCAGTACTTC. Its translation: CASSRNRGRVYEQYF.

This chain connects TRBV2 to TRBJ2-5; the D gene is possibly TRBD2 (6 bases). Trimming left V 2 bases short and J 2 bases short, with 12 bases between. From germline, CDR1 is SNHLY and CDR2 FYNNEI. The CDR3 runs 15 residues. The CDR3 nucleotides are TGTGCCAGCAGTGAACAAGCGGGTCCACAAGAGACCCAGTACTTC. Protein sequence: CASSEQAGPQETQYF.

The chain is built from TRBV27 and TRBJ1-3; no firm D call. Germline V CDR1 and CDR2: MNHEY, SMNVEV (reference sequence). This CDR3 region has 17 residues. The CDR3 spells CVPRSRPSHFSGNTIYF. CDR3 nucleotides: TGTGTTCCTAGATCCAGGCCTTCTCATTTCTCTGGAAACACCATATATTTT.

The CDR3 reads CASSFQGLPGNEQFF. The CDR3 region has the DNA TGTGCCAGCAGCTTCCAGGGTCTCCCGGGAAATGAGCAGTTCTTC. The chain employs TRBV11-2 and TRBJ2-1, with D possibly being TRBD1 or TRBD2 (5 bases each). The CDR3 has 15 amino acids. Germline V gives CDR1 SGHAT, CDR2 FQNNGV. V dropped 3 bases and J dropped 7 bases, with 16 bases sitting between them.

The chain is built from TRBV15 and TRBJ1-2; the match to TRBD1 covers 8 bases. The CDR3 runs to 15 residues. Germline V gene sequence: CDR1 LNHNV, CDR2 YYDKDF (reference sequence). V lost 0 bases and J lost 4; bases outside the gene matches: 4. DNA of the CDR3: TGTGCCACCAGCAGAGAAGCAGGGGGCGCCTATGGCTACACCTTC. It specifies CATSREAGGAYGYTF.

Written as DNA, the CDR3 is TGCGCCAGCAGCCGGGATAGCGGGAGTGGGGAGCTGTTTTTT. Translating gives CASSRDSGSGELFF. The chain is built from TRBV4-3 and TRBJ2-2, with 9 bases identical to TRBD2. Unmatched junction bases numbered 5, after V lost 4 bases and J lost 8 bases. Germline V CDR1 and CDR2: LGHNA, YSLEER. CDR3 length equals 14 residues.

The V and J genes are TRBV12-5 and TRBJ1-5; D perhaps matches TRBD1 (5 bases). CDR1 is LGHNT, CDR2 FRNRAP, per germline. The CDR3 totals 15 residues. V was trimmed by 7 bases and J by 4 bases, leaving 17 bases between them. The CDR3 is CASAPRGVQNQPQHF. DNA of the CDR3: TGTGCTAGTGCCCCTCGGGGGGTTCAGAATCAGCCCCAGCATTTT.

The chain is built from TRBV2 and TRBJ2-1, with 10 bases matching TRBD2. The CDR3 consists of 17 residues. Germline V gene lookup returns CDR1 SNHLY and CDR2 FYNNEI. V dropped 7 bases and J dropped 7; count of bases not matched to a gene: 16. The CDR3 DNA sequence: TGTGCCAGCACCCCCCGCGGCCTAGCGGGAGCTCGAAATGAGCAGTTCTTC. Translated: CASTPRGLAGARNEQFF.

The rearrangement uses TRBV10-3 and TRBJ2-3; unclear D gene. CDR3 length: 14 amino acids. Looked up from germline, CDR1 is ENHRY and CDR2 is SYGVKD. Trimming took 2 bases from V and 6 from J, leaving 12 bases between them. CDR3 in amino acids: CAISEPSLWDTQYF. The CDR3, as DNA: TGTGCCATCAGTGAGCCCTCACTGTGGGATACGCAGTATTTT.

The chain links TRBV6-5 to TRBJ1-1; a possible D gene is TRBD1 (5 bases). CDR3 size: 14 residues. CDR1 is MNHEY and CDR2 is SVGAGI in the germline V gene. The V end was cut by 5 bases, the J end by 4 bases, with 14 bases between. The chain's CDR3 is CASSTFGGATEAFF. CDR3 coding DNA: TGTGCCAGCAGTACTTTTGGAGGGGCCACTGAAGCTTTCTTT.

The chain has TRBV28 and TRBJ2-7, with a tentative D call TRBD2 (7 bases). This CDR3 is built from 20 residues. V was trimmed by 4 bases and J by 3 bases, leaving 31 bases between them. Germline V gives CDR1 MDHEN, CDR2 SYDVKM. This CDR3 reads CASSSPGLGGGLLRFYEQYF. CDR3 nucleotide sequence: TGTGCCAGCAGTTCCCCGGGGTTGGGCGGGGGCCTCCTTCGCTTCTACGAGCAGTACTTC. The full variable domain, with the rest looked up from reference TRBV28 and TRBJ2-7, is DVKVTQSSRYLVKRTGEKVFLECVQDMDHENMFWYRQDPGLGLRLIYFSYDVKMKEKGDIPEGYSVSREKKERFSLILESASTNQTSMYLCASSSPGLGGGLLRFYEQYFGPGTRLTVT.

The rearrangement uses TRBV7-2 and TRBJ1-3; D is unresolved. The CDR3 loop spans 13 amino acids. CDR1 and CDR2 (germline): SGHTA, FQGNSA. V was pared by 5 bases and J by 4 bases, with 9 bases between. CDR3 sequence (DNA): TGTGCCAGCAGCCCCGGGGAAGGAAACACCATATATTTT. Translating it yields CASSPGEGNTIYF.